A single sample gave rise to the 6 T cell receptor beta chains below, sequenced in a study of monozygotic twins with inflammatory bowel disease (dated by TCRdb to the late 2010s). To prepare the library, 5' RACE was applied. Sequencing was performed on an Illumina HiSeq 2500. Each entry corresponds to one CDR3 protein sequence from reads that TCRdb reprocessed, and DNA is not given. In this sample's table one finds around 410,000 distinct CDR3 sequences. The ten largest account for approximately 2.3% of the sample. The sample comprised blood. These receptors originate from a human donor with ulcerative colitis or Crohn's disease, or a healthy co-twin of an affected twin (not recorded which).

This chain joins TRBV20-1 and TRBJ2-3; TCRdb calls TRBD1, which cannot be checked without DNA. The CDR3 is made up of 13 amino acids. Looked up from germline, CDR1 is DFQATT and CDR2 is SNEGSKA (reference sequence). The chain's CDR3 is CSANTGGTDTQYF.

V and J are TRBV15 and TRBJ2-1. The CDR3 loop spans 13 amino acids. Germline lookup yields CDR1 LNHNV and CDR2 YYDKDF (reference sequence). The CDR3 loop is CATSRGYESEQFF. The full variable domain, in which reference TRBV15 and TRBJ2-1 provide the parts outside the CDR3, is DAMVIQNPRYQVTQFGKPVTLSCSQTLNHNVMYWYQQKSSQAPKLLFHYYDKDFNNEADTPDNFQSRRPNTSFCFLDIRSPGLGDTAMYLCATSRGYESEQFFGPGTRLTVL.

The gene calls are TRBV7-2 and TRBJ2-2; the D call from TCRdb, TRBD2, cannot be confirmed without DNA. Germline assignment: CDR1 SGHTA and CDR2 FQGNSA. The CDR3 length is 16 residues. CDR3 sequence reads: CASSLVPPSNTGELFF.

The V call is TRBV11-1, the J call TRBJ2-3. Germline CDR1 reads SGHAT; CDR2 reads FQDESV (reference sequence). This CDR3 contains 13 residues. The CDR3: CASSWQRTDTQYF.

The chain recombines TRBV2 with TRBJ2-1. The CDR3 has 12 residues. The germline gives CDR1 SNHLY, CDR2 FYNNEI. Here the CDR3 reads CASNNGYNEQFF. Based on the CDR3 plus reference TRBV2 and TRBJ2-1, the full variable domain is EPEVTQTPSHQVTQMGQEVILRCVPISNHLYFYWYRQILGQKVEFLVSFYNNEISEKSEIFDDQFSVERPDGSNFTLKIRSTKLEDSAMYFCASNNGYNEQFFGPGTRLTVL.

The chain has TRBV4-3 and TRBJ2-7; checking the TCRdb D call of TRBD2 is not possible without DNA. The CDR3 covers 15 residues. Germline V CDR1 and CDR2: LGHNA, YSLEER. CDR3 loop: CASSLRLAILYEQYF.